These T cell receptor beta chains were read from a single sample in a study of cytomegalovirus exposure and HLA in healthy donors. Clones were sequenced by immunoSEQ multiplex PCR, and TCRdb holds only the in-frame ones, with some missing. The table lists hundreds of thousands of clones, around 89% of them singletons. Material for sequencing was PBMCs. The receptors originated from a woman aged 18-29 years in good health and CMV-seronegative. The CDR3 runs from the conserved cysteine through the conserved F or W. Fields, in order: D gene, V gene, clone size, J gene, CDR3 protein, CDR3 DNA. A D gene is named only where the DNA matches it firmly. The size entry is marked missing in some rows and otherwise reads once, few, many or a size class.

>TRBD2|TRBV29-1|NA|TRBJ2-7
CSVGGGPRNEQYF
TGCAGCGTTGGGGGGGGACCGAGGAACGAGCAGTACTTC
>NA|TRBV14|NA|TRBJ2-3
CASSQVFWGEDTQYF
TGTGCCAGCAGCCAAGTTTTTTGGGGCGAAGATACGCAGTATTTT
>TRBD2|TRBV10-2|NA|TRBJ2-1
CASRGEAGETYNEQFF
TGCGCCAGCAGGGGGGAAGCGGGAGAGACTTACAATGAGCAGTTCTTC
>NA|TRBV19|NA|TRBJ1-1
CASSMRGISEAFF
TGTGCCAGTAGTATGAGAGGGATCTCTGAAGCTTTCTTT
>TRBD2|TRBV2|NA|TRBJ2-5
CASSLLAGGRETQYF
TGTGCCAGCAGCCTACTAGCGGGGGGGAGGGAGACCCAGTACTTC
>TRBD1|TRBV27|once|TRBJ2-6
CASSLPGQGSSGANVLTF
TGTGCCAGCAGTTTACCGGGACAGGGGTCTTCTGGGGCCAACGTCCTGACTTTC
>TRBD1|TRBV6-1|NA|TRBJ2-7
CAITRGDRGSYEQYF
TGTGCCATCACGAGAGGTGACAGGGGGTCCTACGAGCAGTACTTC
>TRBD1|TRBV27|NA|TRBJ1-1
CASRDTGVYEAFF
TGTGCCAGCAGAGACACAGGGGTATATGAAGCTTTCTTT
>NA|TRBV7-6|NA|TRBJ1-4
CASSLKGLSGSFATNEKLFF
TGTGCCAGCAGCTTAAAGGGGCTGAGCGGGAGTTTCGCAACTAATGAAAAACTGTTTTTT
>TRBD2|TRBV6-5|NA|TRBJ2-4
CASSWEGIQYF
TGTGCCAGCAGTTGGGAGGGCATTCAGTACTTC
>TRBD1|TRBV10-1|NA|TRBJ1-2
CASSDLTGTGGPYGYTF
TGCGCCAGCAGTGACCTAACCGGGACAGGGGGTCCCTATGGCTACACCTTC
>TRBD1|TRBV4-2|NA|TRBJ2-3
CASSQAPYRGITDTQYF
TGTGCCAGCAGCCAGGCCCCCTACAGGGGTATAACAGATACGCAGTATTTT
>NA|TRBV29-1|NA|TRBJ1-1
CSVDPGVDTEAFF
TGCAGCGTTGACCCGGGAGTCGACACTGAAGCTTTCTTT